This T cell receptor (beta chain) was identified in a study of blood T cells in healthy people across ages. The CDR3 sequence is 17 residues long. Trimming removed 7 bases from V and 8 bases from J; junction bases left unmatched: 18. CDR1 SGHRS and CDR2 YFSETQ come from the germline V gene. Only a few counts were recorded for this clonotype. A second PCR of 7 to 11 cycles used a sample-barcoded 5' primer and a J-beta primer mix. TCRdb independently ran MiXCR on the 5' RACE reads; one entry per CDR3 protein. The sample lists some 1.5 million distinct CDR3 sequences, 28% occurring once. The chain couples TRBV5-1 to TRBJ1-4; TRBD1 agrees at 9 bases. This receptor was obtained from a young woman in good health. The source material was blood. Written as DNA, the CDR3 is TGCGCCAGCTCCTCACCGGGACAGGGTAAAAGTACGGAAAAACTGTTTTTT. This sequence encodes CASSSPGQGKSTEKLFF. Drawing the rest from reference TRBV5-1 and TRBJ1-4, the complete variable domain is KAGVTQTPRYLIKTRGQQVTLSCSPISGHRSVSWYQQTPGQGLQFLFEYFSETQRNKGNFPGRFSGRQFSNSRSEMNVSTLELGDSALYLCASSSPGQGKSTEKLFFGSGTQLSVL.